The sequence of this T cell receptor (beta chain) was determined in a study of CD8 T cells in Susac syndrome. Healthy donors acted as controls, with matching for age and sex. The TEMRA cells underwent FACS enrichment, while the CD8+ and CD4+ T cells underwent negative isolation. RNA in amounts of 0.5 to 1 ug was reverse transcribed with random hexamers. An immunoSEQ multiplex PCR generated amplified TCR beta CDR3 products spanning 54 Vbeta and 13 Jbeta. One entry per CDR3 protein, called by TCRdb with MiXCR from the immunoSEQ multiplex PCR reads. The table records more than 150,000 distinct CDR3 sequences, 90% to 95% of them present only once. CDR1 and CDR2 (germline): LGHDT, YNNKEL (reference sequence). Deletions cut 0 bases from V and 8 bases from J, with 15 bases between. The length of the CDR3 is 15 residues.

This receptor was identified in a human donor in good health. Sequencing was performed on CD4+ T cells from PBMCs. The chain joins TRBV3-1 to TRBJ2-3; D gene ambiguous. The CDR3 spells CASSQDRLQLGTQYF. CDR3 DNA sequence: TGTGCCAGCAGCCAAGACCGGCTCCAGCTAGGTACGCAGTATTTT.